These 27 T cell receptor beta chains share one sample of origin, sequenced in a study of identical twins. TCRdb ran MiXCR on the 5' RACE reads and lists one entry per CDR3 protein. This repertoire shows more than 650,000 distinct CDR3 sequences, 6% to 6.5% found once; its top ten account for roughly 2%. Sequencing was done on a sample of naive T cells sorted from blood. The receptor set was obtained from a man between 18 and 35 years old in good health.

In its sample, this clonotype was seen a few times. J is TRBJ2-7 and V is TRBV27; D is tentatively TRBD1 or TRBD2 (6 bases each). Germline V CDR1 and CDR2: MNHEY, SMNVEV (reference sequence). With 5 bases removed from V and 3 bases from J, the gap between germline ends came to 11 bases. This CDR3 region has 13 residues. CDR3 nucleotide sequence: TGTGCCAGCAGTAGGGGGGCTGTCTACGAGCAGTACGTC. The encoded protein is CASSRGAVYEQYV.

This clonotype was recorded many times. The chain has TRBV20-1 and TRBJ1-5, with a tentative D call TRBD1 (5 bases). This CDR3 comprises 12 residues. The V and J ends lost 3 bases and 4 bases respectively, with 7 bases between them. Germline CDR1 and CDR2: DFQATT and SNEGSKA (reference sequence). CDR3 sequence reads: CSASRANQPQHF. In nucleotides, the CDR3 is TGCAGTGCTAGCAGGGCGAATCAGCCCCAGCATTTT.

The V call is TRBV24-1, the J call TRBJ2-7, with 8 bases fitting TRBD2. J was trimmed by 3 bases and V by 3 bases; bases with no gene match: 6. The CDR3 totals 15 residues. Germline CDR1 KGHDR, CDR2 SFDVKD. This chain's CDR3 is CATSDSGSPLYEQYF. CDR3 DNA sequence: TGTGCCACCAGTGATAGCGGGAGTCCTCTCTACGAGCAGTACTTC.

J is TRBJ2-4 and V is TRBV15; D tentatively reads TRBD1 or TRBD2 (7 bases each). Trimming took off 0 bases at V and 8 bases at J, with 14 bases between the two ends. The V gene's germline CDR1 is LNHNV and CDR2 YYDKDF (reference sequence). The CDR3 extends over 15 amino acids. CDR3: CATSRDPAGGDIQYF. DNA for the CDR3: TGTGCCACCAGCAGAGATCCGGCAGGGGGGGACATTCAGTACTTC.

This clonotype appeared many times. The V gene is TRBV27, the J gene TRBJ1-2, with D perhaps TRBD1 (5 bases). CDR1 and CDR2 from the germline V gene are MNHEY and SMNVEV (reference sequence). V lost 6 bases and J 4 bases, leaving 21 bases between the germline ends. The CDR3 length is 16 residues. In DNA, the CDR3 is TGTGCCAGCAGCACCCTCGGCGTTCAGGGTTCCTATGGCTACACCTTC. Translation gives CASSTLGVQGSYGYTF.

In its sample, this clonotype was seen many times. The CDR3 sequence is CASNPENTGELFF. In DNA form, the CDR3 reads TGTGCCAGCAACCCGGAGAACACCGGGGAGCTGTTTTTT. The rearrangement joins TRBV9 to TRBJ2-2; D is ambiguous. CDR3 length: 13 residues. V gave up 6 bases and J gave up 1 base, with 7 bases separating them. Germline CDR1 and CDR2: SGDLS and YYNGEE.

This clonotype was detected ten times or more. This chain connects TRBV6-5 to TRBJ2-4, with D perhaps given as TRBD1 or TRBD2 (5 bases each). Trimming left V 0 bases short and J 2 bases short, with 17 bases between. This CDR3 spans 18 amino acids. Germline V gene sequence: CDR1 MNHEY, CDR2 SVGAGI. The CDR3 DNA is TGTGCCAGCAGTTACTCATCAGGGTTCGAGGGTACCAAAAACATTCAGTACTTC. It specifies CASSYSSGFEGTKNIQYF.

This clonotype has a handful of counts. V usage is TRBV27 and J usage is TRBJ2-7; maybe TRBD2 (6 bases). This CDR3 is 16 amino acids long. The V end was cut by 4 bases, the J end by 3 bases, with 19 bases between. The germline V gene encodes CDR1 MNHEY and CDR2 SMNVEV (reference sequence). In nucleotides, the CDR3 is TGTGCCAGCAGTTCCTCTAGCGCTATACGGGACTACGAGCAGTACTTC. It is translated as CASSSSSAIRDYEQYF.

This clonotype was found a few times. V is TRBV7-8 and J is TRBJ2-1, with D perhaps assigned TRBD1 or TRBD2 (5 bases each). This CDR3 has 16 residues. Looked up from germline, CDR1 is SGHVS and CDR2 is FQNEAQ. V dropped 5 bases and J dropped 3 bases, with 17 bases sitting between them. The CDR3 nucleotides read TGTGCCAGCAGCCTGCGACAGCGGCAAATCTACAATGAGCAGTTCTTC. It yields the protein CASSLRQRQIYNEQFF.

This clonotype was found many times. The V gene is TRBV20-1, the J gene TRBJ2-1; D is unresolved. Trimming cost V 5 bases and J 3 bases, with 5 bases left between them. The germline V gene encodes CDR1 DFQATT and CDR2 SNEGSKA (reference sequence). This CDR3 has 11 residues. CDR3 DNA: TGCAGTGCTTATAACTACAATGAGCAGTTCTTC. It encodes CSAYNYNEQFF.

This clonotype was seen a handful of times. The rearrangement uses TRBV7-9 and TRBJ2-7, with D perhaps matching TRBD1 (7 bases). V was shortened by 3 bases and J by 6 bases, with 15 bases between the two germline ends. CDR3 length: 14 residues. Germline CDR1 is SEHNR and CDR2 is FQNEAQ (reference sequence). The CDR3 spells CASSLDRRDGEQYF. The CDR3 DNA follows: TGTGCCAGCAGCTTGGACAGGAGGGATGGCGAGCAGTACTTC.

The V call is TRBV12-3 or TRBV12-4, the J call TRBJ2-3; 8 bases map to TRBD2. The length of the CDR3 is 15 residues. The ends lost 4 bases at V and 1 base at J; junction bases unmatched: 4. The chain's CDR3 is CASSSLADRTDTQYF. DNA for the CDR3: TGTGCCAGCAGTTCACTAGCGGACCGCACAGATACGCAGTATTTT.

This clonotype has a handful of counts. CDR3 DNA sequence: TGTGCCAGCAGCTTTGCTCGGGACAGGGTGGAAAGCTCCTATAATTCACCCCTCCACTTT. This gives the protein CASSFARDRVESSYNSPLHF. The gene calls are TRBV11-1 and TRBJ1-6, with 9 nucleotides matching TRBD1. From germline, CDR1 is SGHAT and CDR2 FQDESV (reference sequence). V dropped 3 bases and J dropped 0; count of bases not matched to a gene: 12. This CDR3 spans 20 amino acids.

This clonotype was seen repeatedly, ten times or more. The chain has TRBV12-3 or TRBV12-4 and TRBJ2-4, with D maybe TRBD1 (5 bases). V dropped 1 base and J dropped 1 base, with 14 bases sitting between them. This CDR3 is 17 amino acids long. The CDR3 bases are TGTGCCAGCAGTTTAGAGGAGCTATCAGGGGCCAAAAACATTCAGTACTTC. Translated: CASSLEELSGAKNIQYF.

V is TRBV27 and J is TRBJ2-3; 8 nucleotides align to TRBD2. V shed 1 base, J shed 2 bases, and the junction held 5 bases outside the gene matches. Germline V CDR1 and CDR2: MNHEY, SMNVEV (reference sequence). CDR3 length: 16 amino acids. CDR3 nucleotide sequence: TGTGCCAGCAGTTTATTTCGACTAGCGACCACAGATACGCAGTATTTT. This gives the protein CASSLFRLATTDTQYF.

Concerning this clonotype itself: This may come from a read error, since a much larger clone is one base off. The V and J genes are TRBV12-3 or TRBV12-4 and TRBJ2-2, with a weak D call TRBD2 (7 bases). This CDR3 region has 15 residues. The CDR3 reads CATMPGAGVSGKLFF. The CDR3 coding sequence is TGTGCCACCATGCCAGGAGCAGGGGTGAGCGGGAAGCTGTTTTTT.

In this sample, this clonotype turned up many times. CDR3 sequence reads: CASRPGFWELFF. The CDR3 DNA follows: TGTGCCAGCAGGCCAGGTTTCTGGGAGCTGTTTTTT. The J gene is TRBJ2-2, the V gene TRBV12-3 or TRBV12-4; D ambiguous. V was clipped by 6 bases and J by 9 bases, with 11 bases between them. This CDR3 contains 12 residues.

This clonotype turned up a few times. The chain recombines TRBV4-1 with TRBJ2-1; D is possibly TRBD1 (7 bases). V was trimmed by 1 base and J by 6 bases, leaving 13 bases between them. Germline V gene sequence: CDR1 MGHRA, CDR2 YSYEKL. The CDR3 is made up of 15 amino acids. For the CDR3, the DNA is TGCGCCAGCAGCCAAGGGCAGGGGGGTCTCAATGAGCAGTTCTTC. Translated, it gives CASSQGQGGLNEQFF.

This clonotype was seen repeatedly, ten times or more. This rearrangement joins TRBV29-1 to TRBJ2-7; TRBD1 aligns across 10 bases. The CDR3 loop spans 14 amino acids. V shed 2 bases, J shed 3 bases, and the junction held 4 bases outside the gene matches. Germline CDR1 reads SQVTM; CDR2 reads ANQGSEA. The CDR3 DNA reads TGCAGCGTTGAATCGGGACAGGGGTTCTACGAGCAGTACTTC. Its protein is CSVESGQGFYEQYF.

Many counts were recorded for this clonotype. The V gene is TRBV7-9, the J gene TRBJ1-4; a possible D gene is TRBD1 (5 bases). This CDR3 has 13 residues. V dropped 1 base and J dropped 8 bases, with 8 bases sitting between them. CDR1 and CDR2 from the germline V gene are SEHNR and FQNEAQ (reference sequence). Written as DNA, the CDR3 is TGTGCCAGCAGCTTAGAGGGACGCGAAAAACTGTTTTTT. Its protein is CASSLEGREKLFF.

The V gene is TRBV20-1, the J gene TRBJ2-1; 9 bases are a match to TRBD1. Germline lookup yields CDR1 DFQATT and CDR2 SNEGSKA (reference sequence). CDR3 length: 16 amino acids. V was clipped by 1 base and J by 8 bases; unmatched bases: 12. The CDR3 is CSARVSRDRVRYEQFF. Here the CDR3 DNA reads TGCAGTGCTAGAGTTAGCCGGGACAGGGTAAGGTATGAGCAGTTCTTC.

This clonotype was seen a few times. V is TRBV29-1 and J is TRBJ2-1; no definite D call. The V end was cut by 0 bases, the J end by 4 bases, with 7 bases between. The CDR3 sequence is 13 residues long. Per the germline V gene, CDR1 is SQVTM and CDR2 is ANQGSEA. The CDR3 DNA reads TGCAGCGTTGAAGACAGTAATTACAATGAGCAGTTCTTC. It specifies CSVEDSNYNEQFF.

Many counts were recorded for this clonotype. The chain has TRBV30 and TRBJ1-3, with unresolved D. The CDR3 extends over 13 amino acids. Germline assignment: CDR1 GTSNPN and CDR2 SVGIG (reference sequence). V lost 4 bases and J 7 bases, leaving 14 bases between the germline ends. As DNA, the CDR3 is TGTGCCTGGAACCTCTTTCTCGGGAACACCATATATTTT. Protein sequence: CAWNLFLGNTIYF.

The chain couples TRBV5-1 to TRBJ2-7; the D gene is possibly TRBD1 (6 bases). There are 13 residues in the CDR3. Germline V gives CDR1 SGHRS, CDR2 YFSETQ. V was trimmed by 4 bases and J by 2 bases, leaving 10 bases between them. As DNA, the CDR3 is TGCGCCAGCAGCGGGACAAACACCTACGAGCAGTACTTC. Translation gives CASSGTNTYEQYF.

The CDR3 reads CASSVEQGGAALGSQYF. In nucleotides, the CDR3 is TGTGCCAGCAGCGTAGAACAGGGGGGAGCCGCCCTTGGATCGCAGTACTTC. J is TRBJ2-7 and V is TRBV9; TRBD1 matches at 8 bases. There are 17 residues in the CDR3. V lost 0 bases to trimming and J lost 9 bases; unmatched junction nucleotides: 17. Per germline, CDR1 SGDLS and CDR2 YYNGEE.

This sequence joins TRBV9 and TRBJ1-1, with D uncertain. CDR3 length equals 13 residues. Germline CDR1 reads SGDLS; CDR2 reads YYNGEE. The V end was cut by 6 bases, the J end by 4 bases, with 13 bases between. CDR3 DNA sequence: TGTGCCAGCACTACCCAGATTTCCACTGAAGCTTTCTTT. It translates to CASTTQISTEAFF.

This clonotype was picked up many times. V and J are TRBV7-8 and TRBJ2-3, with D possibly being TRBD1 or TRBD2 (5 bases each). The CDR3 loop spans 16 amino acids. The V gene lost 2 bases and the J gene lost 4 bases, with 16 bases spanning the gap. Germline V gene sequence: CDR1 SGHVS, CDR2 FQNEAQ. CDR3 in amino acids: CASSLFRDHRPDTQYF. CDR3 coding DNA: TGTGCCAGCAGCTTATTTCGGGACCACCGCCCAGATACGCAGTATTTT.